The source of this T cell receptor (beta chain) is a study of cytomegalovirus exposure and HLA in healthy donors. The CDR3 has 13 amino acids. Per the germline V gene, CDR1 is MDHEN and CDR2 is SYDVKM. The V and J ends lost 2 bases and 4 bases respectively, with 8 bases between them. Findings and limits, study-wide: Researchers counted 164 TCR beta chains as cytomegalovirus-associated.

This clone was observed a handful of times. Its antigen is as yet unknown. The table came from immunoSEQ multiplex PCR; TCRdb's copy has only in-frame clones and leaves some out. The repertoire holds about 110,000 clones, with over 75% as singletons. V is TRBV28 and J is TRBJ1-2, with D possibly TRBD1 on 5 matching bases. The TCR was taken from a woman younger than 45 in good health and CMV-seropositive. What was sequenced was PBMCs. The CDR3 bases are TGTGCCAGCAGTTTACTTAGGGGCTATGGCTACACCTTC. It translates to CASSLLRGYGYTF.